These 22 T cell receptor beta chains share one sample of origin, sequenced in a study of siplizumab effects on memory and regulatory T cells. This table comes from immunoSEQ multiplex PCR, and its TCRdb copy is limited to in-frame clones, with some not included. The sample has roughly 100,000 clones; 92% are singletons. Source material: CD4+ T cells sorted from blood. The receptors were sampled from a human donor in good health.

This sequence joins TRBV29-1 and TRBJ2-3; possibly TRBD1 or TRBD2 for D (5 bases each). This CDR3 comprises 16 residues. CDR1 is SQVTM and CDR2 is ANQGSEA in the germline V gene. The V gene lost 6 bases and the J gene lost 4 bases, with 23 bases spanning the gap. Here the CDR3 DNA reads TGCAGCGTCAGCAGGATCGGGGCAGGGAGACCAGATACGCAGTATTTT. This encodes CSVSRIGAGRPDTQYF.

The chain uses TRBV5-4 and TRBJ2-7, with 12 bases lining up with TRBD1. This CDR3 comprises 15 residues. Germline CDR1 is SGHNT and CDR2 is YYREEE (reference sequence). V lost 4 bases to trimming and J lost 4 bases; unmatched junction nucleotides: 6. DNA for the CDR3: TGTGCCAGCAGCCATGGGACAGGGGGCGTGTACGAGCAGTACTTC. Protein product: CASSHGTGGVYEQYF.

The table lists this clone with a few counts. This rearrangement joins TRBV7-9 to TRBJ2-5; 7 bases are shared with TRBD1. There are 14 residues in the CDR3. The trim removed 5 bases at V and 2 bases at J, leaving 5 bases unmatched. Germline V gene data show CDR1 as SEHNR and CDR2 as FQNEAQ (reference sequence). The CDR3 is CASSPRQGQETQYF. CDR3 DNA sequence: TGTGCCAGCAGCCCCAGACAGGGTCAAGAGACCCAGTACTTC.

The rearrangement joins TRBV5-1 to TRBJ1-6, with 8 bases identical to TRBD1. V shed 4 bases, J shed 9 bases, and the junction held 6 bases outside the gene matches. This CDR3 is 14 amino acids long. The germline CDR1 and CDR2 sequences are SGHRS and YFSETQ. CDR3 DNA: TGCGCCAGCAGCGCCAATACAGGGGGTTCACCCCTCCACTTT. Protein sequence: CASSANTGGSPLHF.

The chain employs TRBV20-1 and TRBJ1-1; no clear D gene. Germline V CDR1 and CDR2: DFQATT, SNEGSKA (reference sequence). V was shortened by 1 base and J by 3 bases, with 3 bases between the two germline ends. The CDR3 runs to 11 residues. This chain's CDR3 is CSARVDTEAFF. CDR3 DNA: TGCAGTGCTAGAGTTGACACTGAAGCTTTCTTT.

CDR3 coding DNA: TGTGCCTGGAGTACAGGCCCTAATGAAAAACTGTTTTTT. It specifies CAWSTGPNEKLFF. The genes are TRBV30 and TRBJ1-4; D may be TRBD1 (5 bases). This CDR3 contains 13 residues. Germline V gene sequence: CDR1 GTSNPN, CDR2 SVGIG (reference sequence). Trimming removed 2 bases at V and 3 bases at J, with 7 bases between.

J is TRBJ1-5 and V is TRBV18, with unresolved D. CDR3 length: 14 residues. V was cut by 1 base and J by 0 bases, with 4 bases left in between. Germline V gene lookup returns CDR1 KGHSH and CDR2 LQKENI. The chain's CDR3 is CASSPQDSNQPQHF. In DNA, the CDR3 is TGTGCCAGCTCACCACAGGATAGCAATCAGCCCCAGCATTTT. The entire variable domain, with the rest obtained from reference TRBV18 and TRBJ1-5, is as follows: NAGVMQNPRHLVRRRGQEARLRCSPMKGHSHVYWYRQLPEEGLKFMVYLQKENIIDESGMPKERFSAEFPKEGPSILRIQQVVRGDSAAYFCASSPQDSNQPQHFGDGTRLSIL.

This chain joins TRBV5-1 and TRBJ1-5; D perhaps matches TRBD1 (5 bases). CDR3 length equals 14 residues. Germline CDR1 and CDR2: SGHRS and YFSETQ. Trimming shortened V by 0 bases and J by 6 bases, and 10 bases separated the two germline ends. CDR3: CASSLGGFGQPQHF. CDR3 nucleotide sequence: TGCGCCAGCAGCTTGGGGGGGTTCGGTCAGCCCCAGCATTTT.

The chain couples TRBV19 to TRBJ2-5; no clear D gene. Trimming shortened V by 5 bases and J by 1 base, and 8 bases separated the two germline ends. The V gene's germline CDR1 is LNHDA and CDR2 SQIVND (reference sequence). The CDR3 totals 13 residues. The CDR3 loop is CASSAIGQETQYF. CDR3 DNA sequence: TGTGCCAGTAGTGCTATCGGCCAAGAGACCCAGTACTTC.

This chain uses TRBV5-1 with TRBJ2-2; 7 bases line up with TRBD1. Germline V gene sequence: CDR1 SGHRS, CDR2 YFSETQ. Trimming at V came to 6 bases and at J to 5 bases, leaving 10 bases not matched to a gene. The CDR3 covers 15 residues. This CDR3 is CASTILGGSTGELFF. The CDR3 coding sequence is TGCGCCAGCACCATTTTAGGGGGCTCAACCGGGGAGCTGTTTTTT.

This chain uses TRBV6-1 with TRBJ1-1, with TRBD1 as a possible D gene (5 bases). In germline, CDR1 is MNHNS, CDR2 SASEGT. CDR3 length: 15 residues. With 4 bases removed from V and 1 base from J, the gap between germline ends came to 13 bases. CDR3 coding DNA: TGTGCCAGCAGTGGCCGGGACCGAAGGAACACTGAAGCTTTCTTT. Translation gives CASSGRDRRNTEAFF.

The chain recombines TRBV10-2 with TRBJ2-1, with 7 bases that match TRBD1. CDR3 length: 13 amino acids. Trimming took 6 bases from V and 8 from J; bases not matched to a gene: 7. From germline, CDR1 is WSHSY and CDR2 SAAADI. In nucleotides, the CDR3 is TGCGCCAGCAGGACAGGGTCGCGGTATGAGCAGTTCTTC. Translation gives CASRTGSRYEQFF.

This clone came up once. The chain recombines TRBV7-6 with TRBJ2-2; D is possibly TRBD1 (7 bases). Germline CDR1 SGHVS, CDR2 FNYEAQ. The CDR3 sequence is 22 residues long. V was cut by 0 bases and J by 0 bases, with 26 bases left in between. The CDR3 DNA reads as TGTGCCAGCAGCTTAGCTTGGGGGCGGGGCACACAGGGGATCGCGAACACCGGGGAGCTGTTTTTT. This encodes CASSLAWGRGTQGIANTGELFF.

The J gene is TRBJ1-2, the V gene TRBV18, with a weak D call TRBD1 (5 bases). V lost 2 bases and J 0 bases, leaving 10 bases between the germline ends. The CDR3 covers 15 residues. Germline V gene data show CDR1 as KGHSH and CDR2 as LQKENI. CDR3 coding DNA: TGTGCCAGCTCACCAGTGAGGGACCCTAACTATGGCTACACCTTC. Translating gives CASSPVRDPNYGYTF.

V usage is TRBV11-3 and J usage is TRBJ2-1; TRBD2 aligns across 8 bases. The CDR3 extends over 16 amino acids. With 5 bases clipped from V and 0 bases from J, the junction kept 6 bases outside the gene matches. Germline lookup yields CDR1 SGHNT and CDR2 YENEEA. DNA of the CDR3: TGTGCCAGCAGCCGCTTCGGGAGGGCCTCCTACAATGAGCAGTTCTTC. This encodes CASSRFGRASYNEQFF.

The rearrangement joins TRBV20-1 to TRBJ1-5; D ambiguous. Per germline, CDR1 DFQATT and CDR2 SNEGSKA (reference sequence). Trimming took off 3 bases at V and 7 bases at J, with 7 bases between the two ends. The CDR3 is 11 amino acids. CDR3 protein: CSARLGQPQHF. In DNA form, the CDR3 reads TGCAGTGCTAGGCTAGGGCAGCCCCAGCATTTT.

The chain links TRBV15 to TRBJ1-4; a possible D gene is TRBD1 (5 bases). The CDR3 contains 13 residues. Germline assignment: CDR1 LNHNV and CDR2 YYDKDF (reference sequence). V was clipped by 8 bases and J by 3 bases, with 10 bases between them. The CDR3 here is CATGRGANEKLFF. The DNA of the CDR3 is TGTGCCACCGGACGAGGGGCTAATGAAAAACTGTTTTTT. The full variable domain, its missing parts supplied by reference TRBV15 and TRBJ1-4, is DAMVIQNPRYQVTQFGKPVTLSCSQTLNHNVMYWYQQKSSQAPKLLFHYYDKDFNNEADTPDNFQSRRPNTSFCFLDIRSPGLGDTAMYLCATGRGANEKLFFGSGTQLSVL.

This CDR3 is CASSPQNTGSSGFLEQYF. CDR3 sequence (DNA): TGTGCCAGCAGCCCTCAGAATACCGGGTCTAGCGGGTTCCTGGAGCAGTACTTC. V and J are TRBV21-1 and TRBJ2-7; no check of the table's D call, TRBD2, against the DNA was made. TRBV21-1 is a pseudogene. This CDR3 is built from 18 residues.

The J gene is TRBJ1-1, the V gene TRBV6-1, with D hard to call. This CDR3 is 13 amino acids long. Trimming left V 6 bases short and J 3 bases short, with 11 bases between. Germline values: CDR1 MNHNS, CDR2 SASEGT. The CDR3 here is CASRAKRDTEAFF. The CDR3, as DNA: TGTGCCAGCAGGGCCAAAAGGGACACTGAAGCTTTCTTT.

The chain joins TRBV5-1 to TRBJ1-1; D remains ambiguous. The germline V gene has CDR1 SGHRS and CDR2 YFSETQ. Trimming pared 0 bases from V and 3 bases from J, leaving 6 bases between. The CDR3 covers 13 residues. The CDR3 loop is CASSLGTDTEAFF. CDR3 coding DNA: TGCGCCAGCAGCTTGGGAACGGACACTGAAGCTTTCTTT.

This CDR3 is CASSANRDTEAFF. DNA for the CDR3: TGTGCCAGTTCTGCAAACAGGGACACTGAAGCTTTCTTT. The rearrangement joins TRBV18 to TRBJ1-1, with D tentatively TRBD1 (6 bases). CDR1 is KGHSH, CDR2 LQKENI, per germline. CDR3 size: 13 residues. V lost 9 bases and J 3 bases, leaving 14 bases between the germline ends.

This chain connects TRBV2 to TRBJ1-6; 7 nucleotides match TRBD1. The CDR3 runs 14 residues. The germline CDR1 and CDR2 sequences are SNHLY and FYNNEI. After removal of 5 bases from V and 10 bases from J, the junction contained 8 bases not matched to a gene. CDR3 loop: CASSFTGVGSPLHF. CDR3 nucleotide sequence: TGTGCCAGCAGTTTCACAGGGGTTGGGTCACCCCTCCACTTT.